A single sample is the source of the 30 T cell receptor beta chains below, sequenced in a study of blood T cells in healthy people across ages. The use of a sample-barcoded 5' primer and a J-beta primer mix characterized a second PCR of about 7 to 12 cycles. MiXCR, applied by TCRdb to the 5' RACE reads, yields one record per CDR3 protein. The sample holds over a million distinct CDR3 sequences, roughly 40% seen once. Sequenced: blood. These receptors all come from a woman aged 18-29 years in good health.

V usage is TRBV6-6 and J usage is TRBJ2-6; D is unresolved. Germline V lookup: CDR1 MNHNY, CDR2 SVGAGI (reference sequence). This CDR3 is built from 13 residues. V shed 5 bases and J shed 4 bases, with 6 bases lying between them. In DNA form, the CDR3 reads TGTGCCAGCAGTGATGACGGGGCCAACGTCCTGACTTTC. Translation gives CASSDDGANVLTF.

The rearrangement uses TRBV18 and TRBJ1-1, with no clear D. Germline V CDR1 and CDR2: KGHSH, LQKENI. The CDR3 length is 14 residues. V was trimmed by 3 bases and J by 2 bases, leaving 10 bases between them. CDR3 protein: CASSPNPLNTEAFF. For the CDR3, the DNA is TGTGCCAGCTCACCGAACCCCCTCAACACTGAAGCTTTCTTT.

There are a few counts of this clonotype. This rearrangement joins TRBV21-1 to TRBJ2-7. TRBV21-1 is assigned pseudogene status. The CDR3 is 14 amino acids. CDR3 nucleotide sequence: TGTGCCAGCAGCAAACGGAACTCTCACTACGAGCAGTACTTC. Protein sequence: CASSKRNSHYEQYF.

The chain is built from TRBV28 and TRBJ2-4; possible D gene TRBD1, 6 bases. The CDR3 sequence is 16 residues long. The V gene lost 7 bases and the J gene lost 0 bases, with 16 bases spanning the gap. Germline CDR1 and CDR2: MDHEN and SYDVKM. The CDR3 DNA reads TGTGCCAGCACAACCGGGACATCCGTAGCCAAAAACATTCAGTACTTC. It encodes CASTTGTSVAKNIQYF.

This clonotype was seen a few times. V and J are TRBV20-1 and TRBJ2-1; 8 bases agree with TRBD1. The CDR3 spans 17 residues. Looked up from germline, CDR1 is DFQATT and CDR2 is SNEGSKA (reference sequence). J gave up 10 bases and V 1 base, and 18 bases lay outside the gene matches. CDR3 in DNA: TGCAGTGCTAGAGCCGGACAGGGTTTGATAGGTGTCAACGAGCAGTTCTTC. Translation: CSARAGQGLIGVNEQFF.

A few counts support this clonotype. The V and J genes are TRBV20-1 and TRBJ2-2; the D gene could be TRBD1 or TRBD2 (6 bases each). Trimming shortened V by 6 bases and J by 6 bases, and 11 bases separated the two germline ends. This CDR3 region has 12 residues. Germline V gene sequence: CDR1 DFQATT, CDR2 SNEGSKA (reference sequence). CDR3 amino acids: CSAPRGPGELFF. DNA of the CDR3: TGCAGTGCCCCTCGGGGGCCCGGGGAGCTGTTTTTT.

CDR3 in DNA: TGTGCCAGCAGCTTAGATCGACGAGCGGGGCAGTTCTTC. This sequence encodes CASSLDRRAGQFF. The gene calls are TRBV11-2 and TRBJ2-1; D may be TRBD2 (6 bases). The V gene lost 0 bases and the J gene lost 12 bases, with 12 bases spanning the gap. Per the germline V gene, CDR1 is SGHAT and CDR2 is FQNNGV. The CDR3 spans 13 residues.

CDR3 nucleotides: TGTGCCAGCAGTTTACAGGGAAGGAGCAATCAGCCCCAGCATTTT. Encoded protein: CASSLQGRSNQPQHF. The V and J genes are TRBV12-3 or TRBV12-4 and TRBJ1-5; D possibly corresponds to TRBD1 (5 bases). The V gene lost 2 bases and the J gene lost 1 base, with 9 bases spanning the gap. The CDR3 runs 15 residues.

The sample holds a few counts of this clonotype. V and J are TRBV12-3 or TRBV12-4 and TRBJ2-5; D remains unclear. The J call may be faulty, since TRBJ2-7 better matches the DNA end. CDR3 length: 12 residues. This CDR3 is CASSLSELEQYF. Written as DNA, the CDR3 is TGTGCCAGCAGTTTATCAGAGCTCGAGCAGTACTTC.

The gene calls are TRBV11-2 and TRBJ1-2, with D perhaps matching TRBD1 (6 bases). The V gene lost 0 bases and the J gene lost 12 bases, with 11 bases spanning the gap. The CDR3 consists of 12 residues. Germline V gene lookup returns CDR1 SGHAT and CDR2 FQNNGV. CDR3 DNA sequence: TGTGCCAGCAGCTTAGACAGGGGCGGCCACACCTTC. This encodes CASSLDRGGHTF.

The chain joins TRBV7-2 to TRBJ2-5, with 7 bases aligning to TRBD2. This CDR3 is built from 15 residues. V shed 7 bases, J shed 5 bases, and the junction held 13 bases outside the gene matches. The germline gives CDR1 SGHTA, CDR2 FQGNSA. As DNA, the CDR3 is TGTGCCAGCAACCAAGTGGGACTATCATGGGAGACCCAGTACTTC. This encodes CASNQVGLSWETQYF.

For the CDR3, the DNA is TGCAGTGCTAGGTCCCAACTGGGGGGAGCTTTCTTT. Residues: CSARSQLGGAFF. J is TRBJ1-1 and V is TRBV20-1, with a possible D match to TRBD1 (5 bases). The V end was cut by 3 bases, the J end by 10 bases, with 15 bases between. The CDR3 contains 12 residues. From germline, CDR1 is DFQATT and CDR2 SNEGSKA (reference sequence).

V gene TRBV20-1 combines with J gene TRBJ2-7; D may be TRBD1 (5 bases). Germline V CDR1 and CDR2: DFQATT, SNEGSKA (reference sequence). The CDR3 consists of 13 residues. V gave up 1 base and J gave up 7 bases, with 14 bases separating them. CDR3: CSARAATDNEQYF. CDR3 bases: TGCAGTGCTAGAGCCGCAACGGACAATGAGCAGTACTTC.

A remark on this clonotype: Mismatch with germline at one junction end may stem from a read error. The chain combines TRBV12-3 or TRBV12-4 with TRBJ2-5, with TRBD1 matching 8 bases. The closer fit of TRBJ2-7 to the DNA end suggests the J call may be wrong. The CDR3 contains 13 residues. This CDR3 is CACSRRQGYEQYF. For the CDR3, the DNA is TGTGCCTGCAGTCGTCGACAGGGGTACGAGCAGTACTTC.

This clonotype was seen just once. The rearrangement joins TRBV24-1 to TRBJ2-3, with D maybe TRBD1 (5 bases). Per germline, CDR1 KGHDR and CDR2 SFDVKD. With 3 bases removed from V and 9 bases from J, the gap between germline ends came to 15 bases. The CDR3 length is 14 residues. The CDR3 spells CATSDGQGSGTQYF. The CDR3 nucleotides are TGTGCCACCAGTGATGGCCAGGGAAGTGGGACGCAGTATTTT.

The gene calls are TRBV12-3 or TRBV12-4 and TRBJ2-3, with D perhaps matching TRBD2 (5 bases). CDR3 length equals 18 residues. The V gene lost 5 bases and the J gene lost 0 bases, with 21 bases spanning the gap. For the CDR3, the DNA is TGTGCCAGCAGTACTAATATCCCGCTTAGCGAGAGCACAGATACGCAGTATTTT. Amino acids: CASSTNIPLSESTDTQYF.

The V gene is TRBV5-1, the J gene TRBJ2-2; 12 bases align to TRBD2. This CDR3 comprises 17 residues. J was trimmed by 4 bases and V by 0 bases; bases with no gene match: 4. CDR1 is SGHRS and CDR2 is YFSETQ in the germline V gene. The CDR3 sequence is CASSLAPGLAGTGELFF. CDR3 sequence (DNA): TGCGCCAGCAGCTTGGCCCCGGGACTAGCGGGCACCGGGGAGCTGTTTTTT.

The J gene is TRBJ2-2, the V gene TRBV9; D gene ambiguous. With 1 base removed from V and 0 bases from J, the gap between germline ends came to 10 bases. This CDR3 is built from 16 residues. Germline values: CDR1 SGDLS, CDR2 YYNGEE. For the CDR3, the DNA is TGTGCCAGCAGCGTAAGTTGGACCGCGAACACCGGGGAGCTGTTTTTT. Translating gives CASSVSWTANTGELFF. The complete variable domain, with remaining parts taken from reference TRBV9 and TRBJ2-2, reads DSGVTQTPKHLITATGQRVTLRCSPRSGDLSVYWYQQSLDQGLQFLIQYYNGEERAKGNILERFSAQQFPDLHSELNLSSLELGDSALYFCASSVSWTANTGELFFGEGSRLTVL.

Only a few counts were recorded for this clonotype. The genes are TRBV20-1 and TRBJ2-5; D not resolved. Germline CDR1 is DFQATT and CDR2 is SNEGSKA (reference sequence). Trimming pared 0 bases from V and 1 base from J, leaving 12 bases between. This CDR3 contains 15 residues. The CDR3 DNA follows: TGCAGTGCTAGAGATCCCCACGGGTTCCAAGAGACCCAGTACTTC. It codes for CSARDPHGFQETQYF.

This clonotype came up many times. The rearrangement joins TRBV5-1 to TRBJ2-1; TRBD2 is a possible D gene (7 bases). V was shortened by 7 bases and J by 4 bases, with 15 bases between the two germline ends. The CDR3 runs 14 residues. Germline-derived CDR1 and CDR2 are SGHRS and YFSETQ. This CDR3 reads CASHLEGGYNEQFF. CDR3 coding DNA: TGCGCCAGCCACCTTGAGGGGGGGTACAATGAGCAGTTCTTC.

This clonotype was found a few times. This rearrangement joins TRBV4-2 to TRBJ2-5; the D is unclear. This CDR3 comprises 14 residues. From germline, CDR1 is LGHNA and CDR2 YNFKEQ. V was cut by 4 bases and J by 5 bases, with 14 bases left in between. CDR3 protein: CASSLSDLRETQYF. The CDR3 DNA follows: TGTGCCAGCAGCCTTTCGGACCTCAGGGAGACCCAGTACTTC.

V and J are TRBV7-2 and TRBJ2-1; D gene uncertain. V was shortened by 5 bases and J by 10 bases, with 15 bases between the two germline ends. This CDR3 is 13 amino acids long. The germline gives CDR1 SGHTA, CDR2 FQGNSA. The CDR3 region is CASSPVGLYEQFF. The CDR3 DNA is TGTGCCAGCAGCCCCGTCGGGCTCTACGAGCAGTTCTTC. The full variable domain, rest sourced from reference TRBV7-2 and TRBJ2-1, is GAGVSQSPSNKVTEKGKDVELRCDPISGHTALYWYRQSLGQGLEFLIYFQGNSAPDKSGLPSDRFSAERTGGSVSTLTIQRTQQEDSAVYLCASSPVGLYEQFFGPGTRLTVL.

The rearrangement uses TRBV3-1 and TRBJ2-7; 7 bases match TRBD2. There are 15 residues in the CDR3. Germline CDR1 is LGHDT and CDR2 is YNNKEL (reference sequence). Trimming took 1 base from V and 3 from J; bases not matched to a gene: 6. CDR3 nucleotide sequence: TGTGCCAGCAGCCAAGGCGGGAGCCTACGCTACGAGCAGTACTTC. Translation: CASSQGGSLRYEQYF.

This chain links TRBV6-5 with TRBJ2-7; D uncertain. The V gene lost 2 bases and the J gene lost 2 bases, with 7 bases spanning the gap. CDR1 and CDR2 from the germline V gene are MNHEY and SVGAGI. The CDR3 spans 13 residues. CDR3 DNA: TGTGCCAGCAGTTACAAGGGTACCTACGAGCAGTACTTC. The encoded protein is CASSYKGTYEQYF.

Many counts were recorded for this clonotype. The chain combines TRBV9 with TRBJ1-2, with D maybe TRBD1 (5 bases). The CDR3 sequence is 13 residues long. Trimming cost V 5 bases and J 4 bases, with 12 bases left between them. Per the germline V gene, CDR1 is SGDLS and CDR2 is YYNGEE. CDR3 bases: TGTGCCAGCAGTGGAGGGGAGGCCTATGGCTACACCTTC. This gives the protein CASSGGEAYGYTF.

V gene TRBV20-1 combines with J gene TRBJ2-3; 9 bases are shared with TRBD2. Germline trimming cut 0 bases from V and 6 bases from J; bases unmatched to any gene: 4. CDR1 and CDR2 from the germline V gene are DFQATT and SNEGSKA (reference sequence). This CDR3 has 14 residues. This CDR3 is CSAREGLAWDTQYF. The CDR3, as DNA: TGCAGTGCTAGAGAAGGACTAGCGTGGGATACGCAGTATTTT.

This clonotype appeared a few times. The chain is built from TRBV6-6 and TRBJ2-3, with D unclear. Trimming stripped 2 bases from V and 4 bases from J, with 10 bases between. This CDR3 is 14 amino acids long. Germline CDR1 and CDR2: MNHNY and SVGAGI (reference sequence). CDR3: CASSYRAPSDTQYF. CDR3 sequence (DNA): TGTGCCAGCAGTTACAGGGCTCCTTCAGATACGCAGTATTTT.

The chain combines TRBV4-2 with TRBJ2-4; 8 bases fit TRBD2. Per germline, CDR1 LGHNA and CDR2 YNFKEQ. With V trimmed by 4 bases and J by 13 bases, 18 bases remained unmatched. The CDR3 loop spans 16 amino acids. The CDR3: CASSPQTSGSYNEQYF. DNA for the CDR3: TGTGCCAGCAGCCCCCAAACTAGCGGCTCCTACAATGAGCAGTACTTC.

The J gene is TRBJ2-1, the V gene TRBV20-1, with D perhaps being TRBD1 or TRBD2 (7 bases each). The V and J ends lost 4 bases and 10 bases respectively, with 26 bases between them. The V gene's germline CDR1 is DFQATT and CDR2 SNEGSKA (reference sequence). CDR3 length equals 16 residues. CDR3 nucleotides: TGCAGTGCTACCGGGGGGTACAGGGGCCTCTCCTACGAGCAGTTCTTC. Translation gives CSATGGYRGLSYEQFF.

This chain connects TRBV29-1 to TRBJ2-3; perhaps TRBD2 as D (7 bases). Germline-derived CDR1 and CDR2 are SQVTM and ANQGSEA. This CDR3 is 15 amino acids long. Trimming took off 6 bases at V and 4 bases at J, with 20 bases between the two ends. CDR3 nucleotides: TGCAGCGTCCTGGGCCGGGGGGCGAGTCCAGATACGCAGTATTTT. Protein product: CSVLGRGASPDTQYF.